Sequencing of this TCR beta chain was carried out in a study of blood T cell repertoires in COVID-19. Study-wide background: COVID-19 samples collected from the United States, Italy and Spain covered acute and convalescent phases. The cDNA or gDNA used as material had been derived from T cells, B-cell-depleted T cells, or PBMCs.

The table lists this clone with a count of one. Original handling: Reference gene primers were amplified, and this amplification served to estimate nucleated cell counts. Assay: immunoSEQ multiplex PCR; the TCRdb copy retains only in-frame clones and omits some. V, J and clone size were drawn from that table, and D and trimming were deduced from the DNA. The data show about 190,000 clones, more than 75% seen once. In assigning cohorts, the study relied on participant-reported clinical history. Trimming pared 1 base from V and 5 bases from J, leaving 12 bases between. CDR3 length: 14 residues. Germline V gene lookup returns CDR1 LGHDT and CDR2 YNNKEL (reference sequence).

V and J are TRBV3-1 (or the pseudogene TRBV3-2) and TRBJ2-7, with D possibly being TRBD2 (7 bases). Sequencing used PBMCs or T cells enriched from blood (not recorded which). This clonotype was obtained from a woman aged 45-60 years with acute COVID-19. The CDR3 sequence: CASSQGGGADEQYV. The CDR3, as DNA: TGTGCCAGCAGCCAAGGGGGGGGCGCGGACGAGCAGTACGTC.